Sequencing of this T cell receptor (beta chain) was carried out in a study of T-cell memory formation after mild COVID-19 (dated by TCRdb to 2020 to 2023). Study-level background: Most TCR sequence clusters were specific to one of the two donors. In a couple of donors, T-cell clones that expanded and contracted after mild COVID-19 were tracked by sequencing TCRalpha and TCRbeta repertoires over time. Two young, previously healthy adult volunteers, one female and one male, were included in the cohort.

The sequencer listed for this sample is Illumina NovaSeq 6000. TCRalpha and TCRbeta cDNA libraries were constructed by 5'RACE with constant-segment primers, with sample barcodes and unique molecular identifiers being introduced. Trizol reagent was used to extract RNA from every sample. The libraries were amplified in two PCR steps, and the second step added a second sample barcode and Illumina TruSeq adapters. Sequencing of the libraries was done on an Illumina NovaSeq, producing 2 x 150 bp paired-end reads. The authors processed their data as follows. The reads were demultiplexed and collapsed into UMI-guided consensus sequences using migec v1.2.7. Using mixcr v2.1.11, UMI consensuses were aligned to TRA and TRB V and J templates and then assembled into clonotypes. A clonotype was counted as expanded or contracted only if both edgeR and NoisET called the change significant, with noise models trained on biological replicates. For edgeR calls, the cutoffs were a false discovery rate-adjusted p below 0.01 and a log2 fold-change threshold of 1. As an exploratory analysis of dynamics, max-normalized trajectories of the 1000 most abundant clonotypes were examined with PCA combined with hierarchical clustering. Each responding clone was given a CD4 or CD8 phenotype based on the CD4+ and CD8+ repertoires, which had been sequenced separately. TCRdb itself trimmed the public reads at Q25 with fastp, ran MiXCR and retained productive beta chains. Entries are consolidated by CDR3 protein sequence, retaining the most common genes and DNA. Clone size and V and J calls follow TCRdb, not the original study. The sample yields 410,000 or so distinct CDR3 sequences; around a quarter were counted once. The ten largest clones represent less than 15% of the sample.

The paper's findings and limits, for the study overall: Contracting CD4+ clones appeared mostly in the CM and EM memory subsets, whereas CD8+ clones were enriched in EMRA. Clones contracting from day 15 to 85 had balanced CD4/CD8 phenotypes, while a second wave expanding from day 15 to 37 was biased towards CD4+. Some responding clones were found in pre-infection memory, which suggests that pre-existing cross-reactive memory T cells took part in the SARS-CoV-2 response. Whether the second-wave clones peaking on day 37 were SARS-CoV-2 specific was not confirmed. Only two mild cases were covered by the study, and larger cohorts that include severe cases with pre-infection samples were considered necessary.

Turning to this clonotype: The target of this receptor is not known. Nothing much larger sits one base from this clone, and base qualities are not available.

Ficoll-Paque density gradient centrifugation was used to isolate PBMCs. Sequenced sample: PBMCs or a T cell subset sorted from them (not recorded which). The TCR originated in an adult woman who had mild COVID-19 (a few samples of this study predate the infection). The sample titles of this study are shuffled in the database, so cell type and time point are left out; the donor was told from shared clones.

DNA sequence: TGTGCCAGCTCTCGAGAGGTTAGCAGCACAGATACGCAGTATTTT. This yields the protein CASSREVSSTDTQYF. The chain is assembled from TRBV18 and TRBJ2-3; confidence is insufficient to name the D gene. V is shortened by 6 bases, J by 0 bases, and the region joining them spans 13 bases. CDR1 and CDR2 are read off the germline V gene as KGHSH and LQKENI. The CDR3 spans 15 residues, from the cysteine through the phenylalanine. The DNA shown is the 45-base CDR3, in frame from base 1.